The entry that follows covers one T cell receptor beta chain sequence. Its antigen is as yet unknown. When replicate PCRs were run on sorted subsets, they used approximately 0.2 ug DNA, tens of thousands of T cell genomes. TCRdb's table, derived via immunoSEQ multiplex PCR, lists solely in-frame clones and lacks some. The sample comprises about 2.2 million clones, around 93% of which are singletons, and approximately 1.7% rests with the top ten. Selected positively for CCR7 and CD45RO-negative, naive CD8 cells excluded terminally differentiated effector memory CD45RA+ cells. The source of the sample is a study of shared clonotypes between healthy human individuals. The CDR3 has 15 amino acids. V was clipped by 2 bases and J by 3 bases; unmatched bases: 6. In germline, CDR1 is SGHTA, CDR2 FQGNSA. Study observations and caveats: Large sequencing depth failed to make sorted-subset sequencing complete, rarefaction showed. It was only blood that was sampled, and tissue repertoires likely differ.

Sequenced input: naive CD8+ T cells from PBMCs. The clonotype originates from a man younger than 35 in good health. Some clones in this sample may be carry-over from other donors' samples. The rearrangement links TRBV7-2 to TRBJ2-7, with 8 bases matching TRBD1. The CDR3 bases are TGTGCCAGCAGCTTAATCGGACAGGGATTCTACGAGCAGTACTTC. Its protein product is CASSLIGQGFYEQYF.